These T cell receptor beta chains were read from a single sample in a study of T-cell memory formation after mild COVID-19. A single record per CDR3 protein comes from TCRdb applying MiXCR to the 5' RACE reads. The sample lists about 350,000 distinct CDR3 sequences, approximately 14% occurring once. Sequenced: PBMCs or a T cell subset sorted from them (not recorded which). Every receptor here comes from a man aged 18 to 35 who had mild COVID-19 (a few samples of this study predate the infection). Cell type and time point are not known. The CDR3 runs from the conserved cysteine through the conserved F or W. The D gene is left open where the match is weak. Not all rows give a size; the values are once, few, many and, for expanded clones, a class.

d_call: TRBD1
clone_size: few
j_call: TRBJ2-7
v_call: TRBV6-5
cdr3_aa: CASSSTGTGSWYEQYF
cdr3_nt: TGTGCCAGCAGCTCGACTGGGACAGGGAGTTGGTACGAGCAGTACTTC

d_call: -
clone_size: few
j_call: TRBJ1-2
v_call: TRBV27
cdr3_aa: CASSSLLSLYGYTF
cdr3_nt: TGTGCCAGCAGTTCGTTATTGAGCCTCTATGGCTACACCTTC

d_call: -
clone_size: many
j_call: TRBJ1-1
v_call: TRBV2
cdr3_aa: CASSDRGVGTEAFF
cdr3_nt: TGTGCCAGCAGTGACAGAGGGGTGGGCACTGAAGCTTTCTTT

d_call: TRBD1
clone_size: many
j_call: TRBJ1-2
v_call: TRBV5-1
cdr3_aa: CASSLQGNYGYTF
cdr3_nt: TGTGCCAGCAGCTTACAGGGGAACTATGGCTACACCTTC

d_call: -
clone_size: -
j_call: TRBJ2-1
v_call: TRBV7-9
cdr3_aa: CASSPRRLSSYNEQFF
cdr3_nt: TGTGCCAGCAGCCCTAGGAGACTCAGCTCCTACAATGAGCAGTTCTTC

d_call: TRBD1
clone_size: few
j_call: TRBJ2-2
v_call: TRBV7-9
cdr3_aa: CASSPGGLGDTGELFF
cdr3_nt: TGTGCCAGCAGCCCAGGGGGCCTCGGAGACACCGGGGAGCTGTTTTTT

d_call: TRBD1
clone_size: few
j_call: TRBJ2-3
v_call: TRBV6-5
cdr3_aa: CASSYRQGAFHF
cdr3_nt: TGTGCCAGCAGTTACCGACAGGGGGCTTTTCATTTT

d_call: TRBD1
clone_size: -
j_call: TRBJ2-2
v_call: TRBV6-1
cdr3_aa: CASRVQGAAGELFF
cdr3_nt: TGTGCCAGCAGGGTACAGGGGGCGGCCGGGGAGCTGTTTTTT

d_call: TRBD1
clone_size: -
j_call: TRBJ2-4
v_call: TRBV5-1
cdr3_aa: CASSPRQGGYIQYF
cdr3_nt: TGCGCCAGCAGCCCCAGACAGGGGGGTTACATTCAGTACTTC

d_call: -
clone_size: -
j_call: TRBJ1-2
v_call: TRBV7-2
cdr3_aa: CASSLEVRRTF
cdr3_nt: TGTGCCAGCAGCTTAGAAGTCAGGAGGACCTTC

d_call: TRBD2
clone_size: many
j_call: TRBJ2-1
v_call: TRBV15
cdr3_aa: CATSREAGPTSGQFF
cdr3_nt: TGTGCCACCAGCAGAGAAGCGGGGCCAACTAGTGGGCAGTTCTTC

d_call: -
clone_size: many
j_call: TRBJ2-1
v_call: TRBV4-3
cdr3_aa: CASSQDRGAWNEQFF
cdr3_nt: TGCGCCAGCAGCCAAGATAGAGGGGCATGGAATGAGCAGTTCTTC

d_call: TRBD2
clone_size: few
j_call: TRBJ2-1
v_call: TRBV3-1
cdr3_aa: CASSSWTSRLGLEQFF
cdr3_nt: TGTGCCAGCAGCTCCTGGACTAGCCGCCTCGGGCTTGAGCAGTTCTTC

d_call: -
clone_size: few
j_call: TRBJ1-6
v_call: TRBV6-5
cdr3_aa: CASSPGSFNSPLHF
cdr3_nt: TGTGCCAGCAGCCCGGGAAGCTTTAATTCACCCCTCCACTTT

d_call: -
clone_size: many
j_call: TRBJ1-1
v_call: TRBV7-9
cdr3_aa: CASSLLSGLNTEAFF
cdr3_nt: TGTGCCAGCAGCTTATTGTCCGGTTTGAACACTGAAGCTTTCTTT

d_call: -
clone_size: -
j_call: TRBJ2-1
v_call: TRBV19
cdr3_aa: CASTSGGREQFF
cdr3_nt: TGTGCCAGTACCTCTGGGGGAAGAGAGCAGTTCTTC

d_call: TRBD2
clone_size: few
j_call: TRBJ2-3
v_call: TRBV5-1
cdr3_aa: CASSSRVAGGFADTQYF
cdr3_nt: TGCGCCAGCAGCTCTCGGGTGGCGGGGGGTTTTGCAGATACGCAGTATTTT

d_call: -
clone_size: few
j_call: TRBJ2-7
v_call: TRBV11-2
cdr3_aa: CASSLVAPYEQYF
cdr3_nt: TGTGCCAGCAGCTTAGTCGCGCCCTACGAGCAGTACTTC

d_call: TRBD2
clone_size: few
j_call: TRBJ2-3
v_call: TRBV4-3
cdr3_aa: CASSQDTSGADTQYF
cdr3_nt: TGCGCCAGCAGCCAAGATACTAGCGGGGCAGATACGCAGTATTTT

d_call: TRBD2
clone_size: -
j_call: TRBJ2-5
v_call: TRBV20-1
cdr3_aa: CSARDPSGAIQETQYF
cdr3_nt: TGCAGTGCTAGAGACCCTAGCGGGGCCATCCAAGAGACCCAGTACTTC

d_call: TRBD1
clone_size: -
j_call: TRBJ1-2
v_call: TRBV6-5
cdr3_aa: CASSYMRGRFPGYTF
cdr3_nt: TGTGCCAGCAGTTACATGAGGGGGCGTTTTCCTGGCTACACCTTC

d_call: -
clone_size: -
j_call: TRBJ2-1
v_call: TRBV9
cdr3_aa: CASSVVTGRVNEQFF
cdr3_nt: TGTGCCAGCAGCGTAGTCACAGGGCGGGTCAATGAGCAGTTCTTC

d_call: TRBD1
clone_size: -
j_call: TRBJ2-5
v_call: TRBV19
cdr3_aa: CASSRKGAGRETQYF
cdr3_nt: TGTGCCAGTAGTAGAAAGGGGGCAGGAAGAGAGACCCAGTACTTC

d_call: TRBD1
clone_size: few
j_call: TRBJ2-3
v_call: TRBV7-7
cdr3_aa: CASSLEGTGGHTQYF
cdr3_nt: TGTGCCAGCAGCTTAGAAGGGACAGGGGGCCATACGCAGTATTTT

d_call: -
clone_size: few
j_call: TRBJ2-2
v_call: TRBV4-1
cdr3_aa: CASSQGWGGGELFF
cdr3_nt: TGCGCCAGCAGCCAAGGTTGGGGCGGCGGGGAGCTGTTTTTT

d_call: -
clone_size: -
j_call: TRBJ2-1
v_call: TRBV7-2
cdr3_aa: CASSFFGLDEQFF
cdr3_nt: TGTGCCAGCAGCTTTTTTGGGTTGGATGAGCAGTTCTTC

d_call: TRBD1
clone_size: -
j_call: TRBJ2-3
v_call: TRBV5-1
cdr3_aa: CASSHSRTGITDTQYF
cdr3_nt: TGCGCCAGCAGCCACTCAAGGACAGGGATCACAGATACGCAGTATTTT